This T cell receptor beta chain was captured in a study of cytomegalovirus exposure and HLA in healthy donors. Overall study findings and caveats: TRBV6-2, TRBV6-3 and some other V segments were excluded as indistinguishable.

Germline V CDR1 and CDR2: MGHRA, YSYEKL. The CDR3 is made up of 16 amino acids. V lost 4 bases and J lost 6; bases outside the gene matches: 7. The primer mix had 60 Vbeta and 13 Jbeta primers. Clones were sequenced by immunoSEQ multiplex PCR, and TCRdb holds only the in-frame ones, with some missing. The table has roughly 120,000 clones, 65% to 80% seen once; the top ten hold about 3.9%. For this clone: Its antigen is unidentified.

This sequence originates from a human donor in good health. The chain is built from TRBV4-1 and TRBJ2-1, with 12 positions matching TRBD2. The sequencing sample was made of PBMCs. The CDR3 sequence: CASSRQTSGGLNEQFF. The CDR3 nucleotides read TGCGCCAGCAGCCGCCAGACTAGCGGGGGACTCAATGAGCAGTTCTTC.